What follows describes a single T cell receptor beta chain. The target of this receptor is not known. Within one base of it there is no much larger clone, and no base qualities were kept. The sample originates from a study of type 1 and type 2 diabetes patients (dated by TCRdb to 2016 to 2018). For the wider study: The cohort comprised eight to ten type 1 diabetes patients, a few type 2 diabetes patients and about six nondiabetic controls recruited in China. Throughout the study, CD4 or CD8 MicroBeads on MACS columns were used to positively select CD4+ and CD8+ T cells from PBMCs. Comparing roughly 22-cycle and roughly 27-cycle amplification showed similar V gene usage, suggesting similar primer efficiencies and random PCR bias. Type 2 diabetes patients were used as a disease comparison group for the type 1 diabetes patients. The whole study generated approximately 20 million paired-end reads. TCRbeta repertoires were profiled by high-throughput sequencing in the study to compare type 1 diabetes, type 2 diabetes and nondiabetic individuals. TCRbeta libraries were sequenced paired-end on Illumina HiSeq 2000 or MiSeq instruments.

CDR1 is given as MGHDK and CDR2 as SYGVNS, both from the germline V gene. Including cysteine and phenylalanine, the CDR3 has 16 amino acids. Only the CDR3 part of the read is kept: 48 bases, read in frame from the first base. V has 5 bases trimmed and J has 3 bases trimmed; junction bases matching no gene number 9. Standard classification criteria for type 1 or type 2 diabetes were met by all diabetic patients, and glucose and C-peptide were assessed by WHO-recommended methods. Donors with other autoimmune diseases or infections within the previous four weeks were excluded. Roughly 9.8 milliliters of peripheral blood were collected from each participant. PBMCs were isolated with LymphoPrep density separation. Study-level results and caveats: Because only a limited number of T2D and control samples were sequenced, some T1D-only HECs might also be present in more T2D or control samples. In both CD4+ and CD8+ T cells, type 2 diabetes repertoires were highly diverse, with diversity significantly greater than that of type 1 diabetes repertoires. Study groups were not matched for age and gender, which possibly biased interpretation. Type 2 diabetes and control samples had highly correlated V and J gene usage patterns, with the correlation between samples averaging about 0.97. Type 2 diabetes patients had few highly-expanded CD4+ clones (median one), and those clones made up a median about 3.9% of reads.

Sequencing instrument: Illumina MiSeq. TCRbeta CDR3 amplification used genomic DNA from the sorted T cell subsets as template. The TCRbeta CDR3 region was amplified by multiplex PCR with 30 forward and 13 reverse primers. After the PCR products were purified with AMPure XP beads, a second PCR of around 27 cycles was run to add indices and adaptors. Before sequencing, the QIAquick Gel Extraction Kit was used to gel-purify the libraries. For the original study's pipeline: FLASH was used to merge the paired-end reads, and IgBLAST was used to align the reads to IMGT V, D and J germline references. After reads whose alignment identity to germline references fell below 70% were discarded, around 12 million reads remained study-wide. IMGT definitions were followed to assign CDR3 boundaries, reading frame and productivity. A highly-expanded clone was defined as any clone making up 1% or more of reads, and normalized Shannon entropy served as the measure of diversity. Unpaired two-tailed t-tests were used to test group differences in Shannon entropy. Through fastp at Q25 and MiXCR, TCRdb rebuilt clones from the public reads, retaining in-frame beta chains. Merged by CDR3 protein, the rows form single entries marked with the most common genes and DNA. These V and J calls originate from TCRdb's pipeline instead of the authors' own analysis. The sample table holds under 300,000 distinct CDR3 sequences, of which 45% to 60% were seen once. The ten largest account for roughly an eighth of the sample.

Source material: peripheral blood mononuclear cells (PBMCs). The chain joins TRBV25-1 to TRBJ1-5; 8 bases in the junction line up with TRBD1. This sequence was found in a man aged 18 to 30 with type 2 diabetes. The DNA reads as follows: TGTGCCAGCAGTTCACCGGACAGGGCTAACAATCAGCCCCAGCATTTT. This is translated as CASSSPDRANNQPQHF.